This is a list of T cell receptor beta chains from one sample in a study of blood T cell repertoires in COVID-19. Clones were read by immunoSEQ multiplex PCR, and TCRdb kept only the in-frame ones, dropping some. The sample lists some 71,000 clones, 70% to 85% seen once, with 13% in the top ten. Input material: peripheral blood. The source of these receptors is a man between 45 and 60 years old with COVID-19, enrolled during active disease. CDR3s include the opening cysteine and the closing phenylalanine or tryptophan. The D gene is left open where the match is weak. Not every row has a clone size; where given, it reads once, few, many or a size class.

v_gene	abundance	d_gene	j_gene	CDR3nt	CDR3aa
TRBV3-1/TRBV3-2	NA	TRBD1	TRBJ1-4	TGTGCCAGCAGCCCCCGGGACAGGGGTGAAAAACTGTTTTTT	CASSPRDRGEKLFF
TRBV29-1	NA	TRBD1	TRBJ1-3	TGCAGCGTTGACCCAGGGGGTGGAAACACCATATATTTT	CSVDPGGGNTIYF
TRBV30	NA	NA	TRBJ1-5	TGTGCCTGGAGTGTACAGACCGGCGATCAGCCCCAGCATTTT	CAWSVQTGDQPQHF
TRBV19	NA	NA	TRBJ2-7	TGTGCCAGTAGTAGGGGCCAATCAATCTACGAGCAGTACTTC	CASSRGQSIYEQYF
TRBV7-3	NA	NA	TRBJ2-5	TGTGCCAGCAGCGCACAGGGCAAGGCCCAGTACTTC	CASSAQGKAQYF
TRBV29-1	few	TRBD2	TRBJ2-3	TGCAGCGGTGTTGGAGGGACTAGCGGGGGCCCAGATACGCAGTATTTT	CSGVGGTSGGPDTQYF
TRBV4-2	NA	NA	TRBJ2-3	TGTGCCAGCAGCCAAGATCGAACAGGGACCGTTAGTGATACAGATACGCAGTATTTT	CASSQDRTGTVSDTDTQYF
TRBV27	once	NA	TRBJ1-3	TGTGCCAGCAGGTCCGGAGGCGCCATATATTTT	CASRSGGAIYF
TRBV14	NA	TRBD1	TRBJ2-2	TGTGCCAGCAGCTTCGGGACAGGGATCGGGGAGCTGTTTTTT	CASSFGTGIGELFF
TRBV11-2	NA	NA	TRBJ2-4	TGTGCCAGCAGCTCACCCGGGACACTTAAAAACATTCAGTACTTC	CASSSPGTLKNIQYF
TRBV3-1/TRBV3-2	once	NA	TRBJ1-4	TGTGCCAGCAGCTCACGGCGGGGGTCCGCAACTAATGAAAAACTGTTTTTT	CASSSRRGSATNEKLFF
TRBV10-3	NA	TRBD1	TRBJ1-2	TGTGCCATCAGTGGTGGGACAGGGGGCACTCTAGGCTACACCTTC	CAISGGTGGTLGYTF
TRBV3-1/TRBV3-2	NA	TRBD2	TRBJ2-2	TGTGCCAGCAGCCCAAGCGGGGGTAGGACCGGGGAGCTGTTTTTT	CASSPSGGRTGELFF
TRBV14	few	NA	TRBJ2-2	TGTGCCAGCAGCCAAGGGATGCGGCGGACCGGGGAGCTGTTTTTT	CASSQGMRRTGELFF
TRBV18	NA	NA	TRBJ1-3	TGTGCCAGCTCACCTGCTATTGCGGACACCATATATTTT	CASSPAIADTIYF
TRBV11-2	once	TRBD1	TRBJ1-3	TGTGCCAGCAGCTCTGTAACAGGGGGGACTGGAAACACCATATATTTT	CASSSVTGGTGNTIYF
TRBV5-4	NA	NA	TRBJ2-5	TGTGCCAGCAGCTTGGCCCTCCTCCAAGAGACCCAGTACTTC	CASSLALLQETQYF
TRBV9	NA	NA	TRBJ2-7	TGTGCCAGCAGCGCAGCCTTACTAGCTTCCCTCTACGAGCAGTACTTC	CASSAALLASLYEQYF
TRBV6-2/TRBV6-3	NA	TRBD1	TRBJ2-3	TGTGCCAGCAGTTACCCTACCGGGACAGGGGGCTCGCCCGTCCCAGATACGCAGTATTTT	CASSYPTGTGGSPVPDTQYF
TRBV5-4	NA	NA	TRBJ2-1	TGTGCCAGCAGCAGCGGGACAGAGCAGTTCTTC	CASSSGTEQFF
TRBV6-6	NA	TRBD1	TRBJ2-1	TGTGCCAGCAGTCCTTCGACAGGGGCTGAGCAGTTCTTC	CASSPSTGAEQFF
TRBV7-7	once	NA	TRBJ2-7	TGTGCCAGCAGCGCCCACGGGGGGCCGGCCTACGAGCAGTACTTC	CASSAHGGPAYEQYF
TRBV18	NA	NA	TRBJ2-7	TGTGCCAGCTCACCGACCGGGGGTCACGAGCAGTACTTC	CASSPTGGHEQYF
TRBV12-3/TRBV12-4	NA	NA	TRBJ2-1	TGTGCCAGCAGGACTGGGACACCCAATGAGCAGTTCTTC	CASRTGTPNEQFF
TRBV5-1	NA	TRBD1	TRBJ2-3	TGCGCCAGCAGCTCGTCGGTGGTTCAGGGGGAAGATACGCAGTATTTT	CASSSSVVQGEDTQYF
TRBV3-1/TRBV3-2	NA	TRBD2	TRBJ2-1	TGTGCCAGCAGACATCGAGCGGGGGATTCCCATGAGCAGTTCTTC	CASRHRAGDSHEQFF
TRBV11-3	NA	NA	TRBJ2-2	TGTGCCAGCAGCTTAGGCGACACCGGGGAGCTGTTTTTT	CASSLGDTGELFF